The 30 T cell receptor beta chains in this list originate from one sample, sequenced in a study of identical twins. TCRdb recomputed calls from the 5' RACE reads with MiXCR, one row per CDR3 protein. The sample holds some 210,000 distinct CDR3 sequences; 15% are singletons and the top ten take 40%. The same sample was also studied in work on T cells expressing NK-cell markers.

Sequenced: CD8+ T cells sorted from blood. The receptors shown here come from a woman aged 18 to 35 in good health.

This clonotype was detected a few times. The chain carries TRBV9 and TRBJ2-5; 7 bases match TRBD1. This CDR3 region has 15 residues. Trimming at V came to 3 bases and at J to 2 bases, leaving 7 bases not matched to a gene. Germline CDR1 reads SGDLS; CDR2 reads YYNGEE. The DNA of the CDR3 is TGTGCCAGCAGCGCGTCCGGGACAGCACAAGAGACCCAGTACTTC. This codes for CASSASGTAQETQYF.

This clonotype was recorded a few times. The rearrangement joins TRBV6-1 to TRBJ2-7; D is perhaps TRBD2 (6 bases). This CDR3 has 13 amino acids. V lost 6 bases to trimming and J lost 5 bases, with 14 bases between them. Germline assignment: CDR1 MNHNS and CDR2 SASEGT. The chain's CDR3 is CASRSGVLHEQYF. The CDR3 nucleotides are TGTGCCAGCAGATCGGGGGTCCTCCACGAGCAGTACTTC.

The sample holds a few counts of this clonotype. This chain links TRBV11-1 with TRBJ2-3, with 10 bases that match TRBD2. Per germline, CDR1 SGHAT and CDR2 FQDESV (reference sequence). The CDR3 sequence is 18 residues long. The trim removed 2 bases at V and 6 bases at J, leaving 14 bases unmatched. The CDR3 bases are TGTGCCAGCAGCTTACCCCACCGTATAGCGGGAGGTTCGGATACGCAGTATTTT. Amino acid sequence: CASSLPHRIAGGSDTQYF.

Concerning this clonotype itself: At one of its ends the junction is not consistent with the germline gene, which may arise from a read error. The CDR3: CASSWDYNEILFF. For the CDR3, the DNA is TGTGCCAGCAGCTGGGATTACAATGAAATACTGTTTTTT. This chain links TRBV7-9 with TRBJ1-4; no firm D call. Looked up from germline, CDR1 is SEHNR and CDR2 is FQNEAQ (reference sequence). The CDR3 length is 13 residues.

This clonotype was seen only a few times. V and J are TRBV6-5 and TRBJ2-7; D is possibly TRBD1 or TRBD2 (5 bases each). The CDR3 contains 12 residues. The V end lost 8 bases, the J end lost 5 bases, and 13 bases lay between the germline ends. CDR1 is MNHEY, CDR2 SVGAGI, per germline. CDR3 in amino acids: CASGRDADEQYF. The DNA of the CDR3 is TGTGCCAGCGGCCGGGACGCAGACGAGCAGTACTTC.

This clonotype was seen only a few times. The V and J genes are TRBV20-1 and TRBJ1-2, with D possibly TRBD1 on 5 matching bases. Germline V gene data show CDR1 as DFQATT and CDR2 as SNEGSKA (reference sequence). The CDR3 has 13 residues. The V gene lost 0 bases and the J gene lost 8 bases, with 13 bases spanning the gap. The CDR3 nucleotides are TGCAGTGCTAGAGATTGGGACGAGAGAGGCTACACCTTC. Protein product: CSARDWDERGYTF.

This clonotype showed up many times. The chain combines TRBV4-3 with TRBJ2-1, with TRBD2 identical over 7 bases. CDR3 size: 18 residues. Germline-derived CDR1 and CDR2 are LGHNA and YSLEER. V shed 0 bases and J 0 bases; nucleotides not matched to a gene: 8. CDR3 sequence (DNA): TGCGCCAGCAGCCAAGACTTCACGGGACTAAGCTCCTACAATGAGCAGTTCTTC. Amino acid sequence: CASSQDFTGLSSYNEQFF.

This clonotype was counted a few times. V and J are TRBV12-3 or TRBV12-4 and TRBJ2-7; unclear D gene. V was cut by 3 bases and J by 4 bases, with 7 bases left in between. The CDR3 has 12 residues. CDR3 sequence reads: CASSFGHYEQYF. The CDR3, as DNA: TGTGCCAGCAGTTTTGGCCATTACGAGCAGTACTTC.

In this sample, this clonotype is medium-sized. V usage is TRBV20-1 and J usage is TRBJ1-1; TRBD1 matches at 7 bases. The length of the CDR3 is 14 residues. J was trimmed by 3 bases and V by 2 bases; bases with no gene match: 6. CDR1 is DFQATT, CDR2 SNEGSKA, per germline (reference sequence). This CDR3 reads CSARWAQGDTEAFF. CDR3 sequence (DNA): TGCAGTGCTAGATGGGCGCAGGGGGACACTGAAGCTTTCTTT.

This clonotype was counted between two and nine times. The rearrangement uses TRBV4-3 and TRBJ1-2, with D uncertain. From germline, CDR1 is LGHNA and CDR2 YSLEER. Trimming removed 4 bases at V and 5 bases at J, with 17 bases between. The CDR3 covers 15 residues. CDR3 DNA: TGCGCCAGCAGCCCGGGCCACGAAGGGTTATATGGCTACACCTTC. It codes for CASSPGHEGLYGYTF.

This clonotype was observed a handful of times. The rearrangement uses TRBV20-1 and TRBJ2-3; D tentatively fits TRBD1 or TRBD2 (5 bases each). CDR1 and CDR2 (germline): DFQATT, SNEGSKA (reference sequence). Trimming took off 1 base at V and 7 bases at J, with 27 bases between the two ends. The CDR3 loop spans 18 amino acids. The CDR3 region is CSARGLENLGAGKNTQYF. In DNA form, the CDR3 reads TGCAGTGCTAGAGGATTAGAAAACCTAGGGGCGGGTAAAAATACGCAGTATTTT.

This chain connects TRBV7-9 to TRBJ1-1; D remains ambiguous. Trimming took off 4 bases at V and 6 bases at J, with 12 bases between the two ends. The CDR3 runs 13 residues. In germline, CDR1 is SEHNR, CDR2 FQNEAQ (reference sequence). The CDR3 here is CASSSYGRAEAFF. In DNA, the CDR3 is TGTGCCAGCAGCTCGTACGGTCGGGCTGAAGCTTTCTTT.

A few counts support this clonotype. The V call is TRBV12-3 or TRBV12-4, the J call TRBJ1-1; TRBD1 matches 11 bases. The CDR3 consists of 16 residues. V gave up 0 bases and J gave up 4 bases; unmatched junction bases: 4. CDR3 in DNA: TGTGCCAGCAGTTTAGCGCCGGGACAGGGGGTCACTGAAGCTTTCTTT. Amino acids: CASSLAPGQGVTEAFF.

This chain joins TRBV29-1 and TRBJ1-1, with 8 bases fitting TRBD1. The J segment lost 4 bases and the V segment lost 4 bases, leaving 5 bases of the junction unmatched. Germline V gives CDR1 SQVTM, CDR2 ANQGSEA. The CDR3 consists of 13 residues. The CDR3 DNA reads TGCAGCGTTGCAGGGGGCGCGGGCACTGAAGCTTTCTTT. Translating gives CSVAGGAGTEAFF.

Only a few counts were recorded for this clonotype. Just one base apart from a much larger clone, this may be a read error. The chain combines TRBV7-6 with TRBJ2-1; perhaps TRBD2 as D (5 bases). From germline, CDR1 is SGHVS and CDR2 FNYEAQ. The CDR3 covers 12 residues. The V gene lost 3 bases and the J gene lost 7 bases, with 7 bases spanning the gap. As DNA, the CDR3 is TGTGCCAGCAGCTTCGGGGAAAATGAGCAGTTCTTC. Translation gives CASSFGENEQFF.

This clonotype was found a few times. V gene TRBV3-1 combines with J gene TRBJ1-1, with 7 bases lining up with TRBD1. V was pared by 4 bases and J by 0 bases, with 5 bases of the junction left unmatched. Germline V gene sequence: CDR1 LGHDT, CDR2 YNNKEL (reference sequence). The CDR3 runs to 15 residues. CDR3 protein: CASSPRTGMNTEAFF. The CDR3 region has the DNA TGTGCCAGCAGCCCTCGGACAGGCATGAACACTGAAGCTTTCTTT.

The J gene is TRBJ2-1, the V gene TRBV27, with 8 nucleotides matching TRBD2. CDR1 and CDR2 (germline): MNHEY, SMNVEV (reference sequence). This CDR3 region has 15 residues. Trimming took 8 bases from V and 5 from J; bases not matched to a gene: 11. The CDR3 region is CASVRNGGADNEQFF. CDR3 DNA: TGTGCCAGCGTCCGTAACGGGGGGGCCGACAATGAGCAGTTCTTC.

This clonotype has just a few counts. The V gene is TRBV6-6, the J gene TRBJ2-7; D is unresolved. Germline CDR1 is MNHNY and CDR2 is SVGAGI (reference sequence). V was cut by 2 bases and J by 1 base, with 6 bases left in between. The length of the CDR3 is 13 residues. The CDR3 DNA reads as TGTGCCAGCAGTTACGGGCAGTCCTACGAGCAGTACTTC. Translating gives CASSYGQSYEQYF.

CDR3 coding DNA: TGTGCCAGCAGTTACGAGCGGGCAAATTACAATGAGCAGTTCTTC. Translation gives CASSYERANYNEQFF. This sequence joins TRBV6-5 and TRBJ2-1, with D possibly TRBD2 on 6 matching bases. CDR3 length equals 15 residues. Germline values: CDR1 MNHEY, CDR2 SVGAGI. Trimming removed 2 bases from V and 4 bases from J, with 12 bases in between.

This clonotype was detected only a few times. The J gene is TRBJ2-2, the V gene TRBV20-1; TRBD2 aligns across 10 bases. CDR3 length: 17 amino acids. Germline assignment: CDR1 DFQATT and CDR2 SNEGSKA (reference sequence). V lost 3 bases and J lost 6; bases outside the gene matches: 13. In DNA form, the CDR3 reads TGCAGTGCTAGGTTTACTAGCGGGGTAATGAAGCCCGGGGAGCTGTTTTTT. Translation gives CSARFTSGVMKPGELFF.

This clonotype has just a few counts. This chain joins TRBV29-1 and TRBJ2-5; 14 positions match TRBD2. The CDR3 loop spans 16 amino acids. The germline V gene encodes CDR1 SQVTM and CDR2 ANQGSEA. The junction had 9 bases not matched to a gene; V was cut back by 7 bases and J by 2 bases. CDR3 coding DNA: TGCAGCGCTGGACTAGCGGGGGGCCTCCCTCAAGAGACCCAGTACTTC. It yields the protein CSAGLAGGLPQETQYF.

This chain links TRBV7-9 with TRBJ2-7, with D possibly matching TRBD2 (6 bases). In germline, CDR1 is SEHNR, CDR2 FQNEAQ (reference sequence). V was cut by 1 base and J by 9 bases, with 16 bases left in between. The CDR3 sequence is 14 residues long. CDR3 residues: CASSLVQVLGGQYF. The CDR3 DNA reads as TGTGCCAGCAGCTTAGTACAGGTGCTGGGAGGGCAGTACTTC.

This clonotype was observed many times. The chain joins TRBV20-1 to TRBJ2-1, with a weak D call TRBD2 (7 bases). V was clipped by 3 bases and J by 1 base, with 13 bases between them. Germline values: CDR1 DFQATT, CDR2 SNEGSKA (reference sequence). The CDR3 has 15 amino acids. CDR3 residues: CSARGGGRSYNEQFF. The CDR3 nucleotides are TGCAGTGCTAGGGGCGGGGGCCGATCCTACAATGAGCAGTTCTTC.

The table lists this clonotype with a few counts. This chain uses TRBV9 with TRBJ1-1, with D tentatively TRBD1 (5 bases). Trimming took off 5 bases at V and 7 bases at J, with 15 bases between the two ends. The CDR3 has 13 amino acids. Germline V lookup: CDR1 SGDLS, CDR2 YYNGEE. The CDR3 bases are TGTGCCAGCAGGGGGGAGAATGAGGGTGAAGCTTTCTTT. Its translation is CASRGENEGEAFF.

This clonotype was counted a few times. This rearrangement joins TRBV11-2 to TRBJ1-1, with D possibly TRBD1 on 5 matching bases. This CDR3 contains 15 residues. CDR1 and CDR2 (germline): SGHAT, FQNNGV. Deletions cut 1 base from V and 5 bases from J, with 14 bases between. DNA for the CDR3: TGTGCCAGCAGCTTAGGGGCGATTAGGGGAACTGAAGCTTTCTTT. This encodes CASSLGAIRGTEAFF.

This clonotype has a handful of counts. The V call is TRBV18, the J call TRBJ2-7, with 8 nucleotides matching TRBD1. V dropped 4 bases and J dropped 4; count of bases not matched to a gene: 15. Germline-derived CDR1 and CDR2 are KGHSH and LQKENI. The CDR3 is made up of 17 amino acids. CDR3: CASSRGQGATVWYEQYF. In DNA form, the CDR3 reads TGTGCCAGCTCACGAGGACAGGGCGCTACCGTATGGTACGAGCAGTACTTC.

The sample holds a few counts of this clonotype. The genes are TRBV27 and TRBJ2-1; TRBD2 matches at 11 bases. Germline CDR1 and CDR2: MNHEY and SMNVEV (reference sequence). The CDR3 runs to 17 residues. Trimming took 3 bases from V and 6 from J; bases not matched to a gene: 10. CDR3 sequence reads: CASSFIAGGQAGNEQFF. The DNA of the CDR3 is TGTGCCAGCAGTTTCATAGCGGGGGGGCAGGCTGGCAATGAGCAGTTCTTC.

Only a few counts were recorded for this clonotype. The chain uses TRBV10-3 and TRBJ1-2, with TRBD1 identical over 9 bases. Unmatched junction bases numbered 8, after V lost 0 bases and J lost 6 bases. Germline V lookup: CDR1 ENHRY, CDR2 SYGVKD. CDR3 length: 16 residues. Here the CDR3 DNA reads TGTGCCATCAGTGAGTCGACTCGACAGGGGGGCAATGGCTACACCTTC. Its protein is CAISESTRQGGNGYTF.

This chain joins TRBV4-3 and TRBJ2-7; TRBD1 might be the D (5 bases). V lost 4 bases to trimming and J lost 3 bases, with 13 bases between them. The germline gives CDR1 LGHNA, CDR2 YSLEER. The CDR3 consists of 14 residues. The chain's CDR3 is CASSPGQGDYEQYF. CDR3 in DNA: TGCGCCAGCAGCCCCGGCCAGGGTGACTACGAGCAGTACTTC.

This clonotype was observed many times. A read error may produce the germline difference seen at one junction end. J is TRBJ2-5 and V is TRBV29-1; TRBD1 is a possible D gene (6 bases). This CDR3 is built from 13 residues. Per the germline V gene, CDR1 is SQVTM and CDR2 is ANQGSEA. This chain's CDR3 is CSVEGQNQETQYF. The CDR3 bases are TGCAGCGTGGAAGGACAGAATCAAGAGACCCAGTACTTC.